The entry that follows covers one T cell receptor (delta chain) sequence. Antigen specificity is unknown. This entry is derived from a study of Vδ1+ human thymocytes. Whole-study results and caveats: Despite high sort purity, about 20% of thymic T cell receptor delta sequences were Vdelta2. Thymic TRG and TRD repertoires appeared highly polyclonal.

The template was reverse-transcribed extracted RNA. CDR3 amplicons came from multiplex PCR with pooled V-gene forward and constant-region reverse primers. TCRdb made new clone calls on the multiplex PCR reads using CATT. The data hold roughly 56,000 delta-chain clones, with over 12% observed a single time. After removal of 1 base from V and 2 bases from J, the junction contained 16 bases not matched to a gene. The CDR3 is 18 residues long. The germline V gene encodes CDR1 TVYSNPD and CDR2 GDNSRS (reference sequence). This chain joins TRDV3 and TRDJ1, with 10 positions matching TRDD3. What was sequenced was Vdelta1+ gamma-delta thymocytes from the thymus. Subset indicated: FACS-sorted CD3+ TCRalphabeta- TCRVdelta1+ TCRVdelta2- thymocytes. The TCR comes from a girl under three years old who had congenital heart surgery. As DNA, the CDR3 is TGTGCCTTTATCTCTGAAGCGGGGGATACGAAGTCAACCGATAAACTCATCTTT. Protein sequence: CAFISEAGDTKSTDKLIF.